This TCR beta chain originates from a study of blood T cell repertoires in COVID-19. Study-wide context: The study drew acute and convalescent COVID-19 samples from the United States, Italy and Spain. The cDNA or gDNA used as material had been derived from T cells, B-cell-depleted T cells, or PBMCs.

The V end lost 10 bases, the J end lost 0 bases, and 13 bases lay between the germline ends. The CDR3 has 15 amino acids. Germline V gives CDR1 MNHEY, CDR2 SVGAGI. This clone has more than one count but fewer than ten. In the original analysis: Reference gene primer amplification gave estimated nucleated cell counts. The data were produced by immunoSEQ multiplex PCR, yet TCRdb's version contains in-frame clones alone and is incomplete. The V and J calls and clone size are taken from that table; D and trimming were inferred from the DNA. Seen here are under 300,000 clones, 80% to 90% observed once, and the top ten hold 8% to 10%.

This receptor was obtained from a woman in her fifties or sixties who had recovered from COVID-19. V gene TRBV6-5 combines with J gene TRBJ1-6; D is undetermined. The sample taken for sequencing was peripheral blood. CDR3 in amino acids: CATESPGSYNSPLHF. As DNA, the CDR3 is TGTGCCACCGAGTCTCCGGGCTCCTATAATTCACCCCTCCACTTT.